The rows below give T cell receptor beta chains drawn from one sample of a study of OX40 agonist ivuxolimab in advanced cancers. Sequencing used immunoSEQ multiplex PCR; TCRdb keeps in-frame clones, though not all of them. In the table there are approximately 80,000 clones, approximately 94% of which are singletons. This specimen was CD4+ or CD8+ T cells sorted from blood, taken in a trial of the OX40 agonist ivuxolimab. Every receptor here comes from an adult with an advanced solid tumor such as melanoma, head and neck, liver or kidney cancer. Each CDR3 is given with its conserved first and last residue. A clone size is listed for some rows: how often the clone was seen (once, few, many), or a class if it is expanded.

v_call	j_call	clone_size	cdr3_aa
TRBV4-1	TRBJ1-1	-	CASSHLQVLNTEAFF
TRBV7-2	TRBJ2-3	-	CASSVLAGGPDTQYF
TRBV9	TRBJ1-2	-	CASSPQDSNYGYTF
TRBV9	TRBJ2-5	-	CASSASTSGTQETQYF
TRBV7-3	TRBJ2-1	-	CASSLVGQAYNEQFF
TRBV10-3	TRBJ1-4	-	CAISESGPRNEKLFF
TRBV5-8	TRBJ2-1	-	CASTLGLAVYNEQFF
TRBV6-5	TRBJ2-5	-	CASSSLYDQYF
TRBV5-1	TRBJ2-7	-	CASSTNYEQYF
TRBV28	TRBJ2-3	once	CASHTGWYTQYF
TRBV28	TRBJ2-1	-	CASSSYGRSSYNEQFF
TRBV14	TRBJ2-5	-	CASSQTSGVGETQYF
TRBV9	TRBJ2-7	once	CASSVAAGVYEQYF
TRBV6-5	TRBJ2-1	-	CASSTGGPRYEQFF
TRBV10-1	TRBJ2-3	-	CASSDRGLTDTQYF
TRBV9	TRBJ1-1	-	CASSGGQGAHTEAFF
TRBV27	TRBJ2-3	once	CASSPDRDTDTQYF
TRBV19	TRBJ2-7	-	CASSIATGSYEQYF
TRBV14	TRBJ2-5	-	CASSLDGWGETQYF
TRBV4-1	TRBJ1-2	once	CASSQVQGSYGYTF
TRBV7-9	TRBJ2-1	-	CASSSLGVLNNEQFF
TRBV6-1	TRBJ1-2	-	CASRGPEGYTF
TRBV7-2	TRBJ2-3	-	CASSFWGASTDTQYF
TRBV5-1	TRBJ2-5	-	CASSLPPVSRAQETQYF
TRBV5-1	TRBJ2-2	-	CANRQGPGGELFF
TRBV9	TRBJ2-1	-	CASSPGVGEQFF
TRBV9	TRBJ1-3	-	CASSVGWGSGNTIYF
TRBV7-6	TRBJ2-7	-	CASSLKRGWASGETYEQYF
TRBV28	TRBJ2-7	-	CATLSLSSYEQYF
TRBV6-5	TRBJ2-7	once	CASSTSGDFYEQYF
TRBV7-9	TRBJ2-1	once	CASSTIAGVVYEQFF
TRBV18	TRBJ2-5	-	CASSPPLGGETQYF
TRBV19	TRBJ2-3	-	CASSIEDRGRSTDTQYF
TRBV7-9	TRBJ2-7	-	CASSHSRQGTHEQYF
TRBV15	TRBJ2-7	-	CATSGEGGYEQYF
TRBV4-1	TRBJ2-3	-	CASSQERRPADTQYF
TRBV29-1	TRBJ2-3	-	CSVEFGTSTDTQYF
TRBV28	TRBJ2-2	-	CASSFRGLRTGELFF
TRBV7-2	TRBJ2-3	-	CASSSIGGRGLDTQYF
TRBV13	TRBJ1-4	-	CASSLRGGQRGEKLFF